This T cell receptor (beta chain) was recovered during a study of blood T cell repertoires in COVID-19. The overall study: The United States, Italy and Spain provided the acute and convalescent COVID-19 samples. In each case, the material was cDNA or gDNA derived from T cells, B-cell-depleted T cells, or PBMCs.

Source study methods: Reference gene primers were amplified, and this amplification served to estimate nucleated cell counts. Assay used: immunoSEQ multiplex PCR; TCRdb lists only in-frame clones, some missing. V and J calls and clone size are as listed in that table; D and trimming were resolved from the DNA. In the table there are roughly 190,000 clones, 65% to 85% of which are singletons. Germline CDR1 LGHDT, CDR2 YNNKEL (reference sequence). The CDR3 contains 16 residues. With 0 bases clipped from V and 4 bases from J, the junction kept 6 bases outside the gene matches. The chain uses TRBV3-1 (or the pseudogene TRBV3-2) and TRBJ1-2, with 9 bases lining up with TRBD1. The clonotype comes from a man aged 45 to 65 with active or convalescent COVID-19. What was sequenced was peripheral blood. In nucleotides, the CDR3 is TGTGCCAGCAGCCAAGAGGTAACAGGGGGCCTCTATGGCTACACCTTC. Translating gives CASSQEVTGGLYGYTF.